A single sample gave rise to the 29 T cell receptor beta chains below, sequenced in a study of T cell repertoires in aging, cancer and after chemotherapy. TRB rearrangements spanning V, D and J were amplified using mixed TRB-A/B primers. MiXCR, applied by TCRdb to the multiplex PCR reads, yields one record per CDR3 protein. Among almost 5,000 distinct CDR3 sequences, more than 30% were seen once, and the ten largest hold approximately 48%. Amplification of TCR beta used genomic DNA extracted from peripheral blood. The sequencing input was blood. The receptors were gathered from a human donor with a blood cancer.

This clonotype has more than one count but fewer than ten. A much larger clone differs by one base, so this may be a read error. The J gene is TRBJ2-7, the V gene TRBV29-1, with 7 nucleotides matching TRBD1. This CDR3 region has 13 residues. J lost 6 bases, V lost 7 bases, and 12 bases had no gene match. CDR1 is SQVTM and CDR2 is ANQGSEA in the germline V gene. Here the CDR3 DNA reads TGCAGCGGCCGAGGGGGCAGGGCGAGCGAGCAGTACTTC. Its protein product is CSGRGGRASEQYF.

The rearrangement uses TRBV20-1 and TRBJ1-1; a possible D gene is TRBD1 (6 bases). The V gene lost 3 bases and the J gene lost 3 bases, with 14 bases spanning the gap. The CDR3 has 14 amino acids. The germline V gene has CDR1 DFQATT and CDR2 SNEGSKA (reference sequence). The CDR3 DNA reads TGCAGTGCTAGCCCCCGGGACACATACACTGAAGCTTTCTTT. Amino acid sequence: CSASPRDTYTEAFF.

The rearrangement uses TRBV20-1 and TRBJ1-5; D ambiguous. The germline V and J ends were trimmed by 8 bases and 1 base, with 9 bases remaining between them. Per the germline V gene, CDR1 is DFQATT and CDR2 is SNEGSKA (reference sequence). The CDR3 runs to 12 residues. The CDR3 bases are TGCAGTTCGGGAGAAAGCAATCAGCCCCAGCATTTT. Translation: CSSGESNQPQHF.

This sequence joins TRBV19 and TRBJ2-4; D perhaps matches TRBD1 (6 bases). The length of the CDR3 is 13 residues. Germline-derived CDR1 and CDR2 are LNHDA and SQIVND (reference sequence). The V end was cut by 2 bases, the J end by 9 bases, with 11 bases between. The CDR3 DNA reads TGTGCCAGTAGTATAACACAGGGACCCATTCAGTACTTC. Protein product: CASSITQGPIQYF.

This clonotype was counted only a few times. The chain uses TRBV15 and TRBJ2-2; 9 nucleotides agree with TRBD2. Germline-derived CDR1 and CDR2 are LNHNV and YYDKDF (reference sequence). CDR3 length: 17 residues. With V trimmed by 0 bases and J by 6 bases, 8 bases remained unmatched. The CDR3 protein is CATSRDRRGGASGELFF. CDR3 nucleotide sequence: TGTGCCACCAGCAGAGATCGGCGGGGGGGGGCGTCCGGGGAGCTGTTTTTT.

With regard to this clonotype: The germline gene is not matched at one end of the junction; a read error may be the cause. The V and J genes are TRBV6-5 and TRBJ1-2; the match to TRBD1 covers 7 bases. Germline V gives CDR1 MNHEY, CDR2 SVGAGI. The CDR3 contains 11 residues. The CDR3 region is CASSLPGTAAF. The DNA for the CDR3 is TGTGCCAGCAGTTTACCCGGGACAGCGGCCTTC.

This clonotype showed up just once. The chain uses TRBV5-6 and TRBJ1-2; TRBD1 matches at 7 bases. The trim removed 3 bases at V and 0 bases at J, leaving 11 bases unmatched. CDR3 length: 17 amino acids. Looked up from germline, CDR1 is SGHDT and CDR2 is YYEEEE. This CDR3 is CASSSPGQRFPNYGYTF. The CDR3 nucleotides are TGTGCCAGCAGCTCCCCGGGACAGAGATTCCCTAACTATGGCTACACCTTC. Based on the CDR3 plus reference TRBV5-6 and TRBJ1-2, the full variable domain is DAGVTQSPTHLIKTRGQQVTLRCSPKSGHDTVSWYQQALGQGPQFIFQYYEEEERQRGNFPDRFSGHQFPNYSSELNVNALLLGDSALYLCASSSPGQRFPNYGYTFGSGTRLTVV.

The chain recombines TRBV27 with TRBJ2-7; 8 bases are shared with TRBD1. The CDR3 contains 14 residues. V gave up 6 bases and J gave up 6 bases; unmatched junction bases: 10. CDR1 is MNHEY, CDR2 SMNVEV, per germline (reference sequence). The CDR3 sequence: CASRTGVIYGEQYF. CDR3 sequence (DNA): TGTGCCAGCAGGACAGGGGTAATCTACGGCGAGCAGTACTTC.

The table lists this clonotype with a few counts. The V and J genes are TRBV6-5 and TRBJ2-2, with TRBD1 matching 7 bases. Germline lookup yields CDR1 MNHEY and CDR2 SVGAGI. This CDR3 has 16 residues. V trimming: 2 bases; J trimming: 4 bases; junction bases outside the gene matches: 7. Here the CDR3 DNA reads TGTGCCAGCAGTTACCAGGGACAGCCTACCACCGGGGAGCTGTTTTTT. As protein: CASSYQGQPTTGELFF.

The chain couples TRBV20-1 to TRBJ1-2; D may be TRBD1 (6 bases). V gave up 0 bases and J gave up 4 bases, with 12 bases separating them. Looked up from germline, CDR1 is DFQATT and CDR2 is SNEGSKA (reference sequence). This CDR3 spans 14 amino acids. The CDR3 region has the DNA TGCAGTGCTAGAGATCGGATACAGGGCTATGGCTACACCTTC. This codes for CSARDRIQGYGYTF.

This clonotype was picked up a small number of times. The rearrangement uses TRBV11-1 and TRBJ2-1, with 9 bases fitting TRBD2. The CDR3 consists of 15 residues. V gave up 5 bases and J gave up 10 bases; unmatched junction bases: 12. Germline V gene sequence: CDR1 SGHAT, CDR2 FQDESV (reference sequence). For the CDR3, the DNA is TGTGCCAGCAGCCTGGGAAGGAGCGGGGGGTACGAGCAGTTCTTC. It codes for CASSLGRSGGYEQFF.

The chain is built from TRBV7-9 and TRBJ2-1, with D perhaps matching TRBD1 or TRBD2 (6 bases each). V shed 5 bases and J shed 2 bases, with 16 bases lying between them. This CDR3 spans 16 amino acids. CDR1 and CDR2 from the germline V gene are SEHNR and FQNEAQ (reference sequence). The CDR3 nucleotides read TGTGCCAGCAGCGACATTGGGGGGCATCCCTACAATGAGCAGTTCTTC. This sequence encodes CASSDIGGHPYNEQFF.

This clonotype came up once. The chain combines TRBV6-1 with TRBJ1-1; 7 bases align to TRBD1. This CDR3 is built from 15 residues. After removal of 6 bases from V and 2 bases from J, the junction contained 9 bases not matched to a gene. Germline CDR1 is MNHNS and CDR2 is SASEGT. The CDR3 protein is CASRLTRTGNTEAFF. DNA for the CDR3: TGTGCCAGCAGACTTACGAGGACAGGAAACACTGAAGCTTTCTTT.

V and J are TRBV6-5 and TRBJ2-2; 7 positions match TRBD1. CDR1 is MNHEY, CDR2 SVGAGI, per germline. The CDR3 has 17 residues. V gave up 6 bases and J gave up 0 bases; unmatched junction bases: 10. CDR3 protein: CASRTGTEYSNTGELFF. DNA of the CDR3: TGTGCCAGCAGGACAGGGACAGAATATTCGAACACCGGGGAGCTGTTTTTT.

The sample holds a few counts of this clonotype. The genes are TRBV18 and TRBJ2-5; a possible D gene is TRBD1 (6 bases). The CDR3 runs 14 residues. Trimming removed 2 bases at V and 6 bases at J, with 13 bases between. Germline lookup yields CDR1 KGHSH and CDR2 LQKENI. In nucleotides, the CDR3 is TGTGCCAGCTCACCAGGGGACAAGTTGCAGACCCAGTACTTC. Residues: CASSPGDKLQTQYF. Drawing the rest from reference TRBV18 and TRBJ2-5, the complete variable domain is NAGVMQNPRHLVRRRGQEARLRCSPMKGHSHVYWYRQLPEEGLKFMVYLQKENIIDESGMPKERFSAEFPKEGPSILRIQQVVRGDSAAYFCASSPGDKLQTQYFGPGTRLLVL.

V usage is TRBV4-1 and J usage is TRBJ2-3; D is undetermined. Germline V gives CDR1 MGHRA, CDR2 YSYEKL. Between the trimmed V and J ends, which lost 0 bases and 0 bases, there was a span of 19 bases. The CDR3 length is 19 residues. The CDR3: CASSQDHPRSRTSTDTQYF. CDR3 DNA sequence: TGCGCCAGCAGCCAAGATCACCCTAGGAGCAGAACTAGCACAGATACGCAGTATTTT.

In its sample, this clonotype was seen a few times. The rearrangement links TRBV12-3 or TRBV12-4 to TRBJ1-2; 8 positions match TRBD1. This CDR3 comprises 14 residues. Trimming removed 7 bases from V and 8 bases from J; junction bases left unmatched: 12. In DNA, the CDR3 is TGTGCCAGCACCACCCAGGGGGCGCGTAGCGGCTACACCTTC. Amino acids: CASTTQGARSGYTF.

This clonotype occurred a few times. V usage is TRBV19 and J usage is TRBJ1-5, with TRBD1 as a possible D gene (6 bases). The CDR3 is 15 amino acids. The germline V and J ends were trimmed by 5 bases and 6 bases, with 17 bases remaining between them. Germline CDR1 reads LNHDA; CDR2 reads SQIVND (reference sequence). The CDR3 DNA reads TGTGCCAGTAGTGCCCGGGGGGGCCGGGGTCAGCCCCAGCATTTT. The encoded protein is CASSARGGRGQPQHF.

V and J are TRBV19 and TRBJ2-7; D is unclear. Trimming left V 8 bases short and J 5 bases short, with 7 bases between. CDR3 length equals 10 residues. Germline V gene sequence: CDR1 LNHDA, CDR2 SQIVND (reference sequence). DNA for the CDR3: TGTGCCAGTGGTGGTCACGAGCAGTACGTC. Translation gives CASGGHEQYV.

This chain connects TRBV18 to TRBJ1-2; D might be TRBD1 (5 bases). CDR3 length: 14 amino acids. The ends were cut back, 4 bases at V and 3 bases at J, with 12 bases in the middle. CDR1 is KGHSH and CDR2 is LQKENI in the germline V gene. The CDR3 sequence: CASSHEGRDYGYTF. CDR3 bases: TGTGCCAGCTCACATGAGGGCAGGGACTATGGCTACACCTTC. The full variable domain, with the rest looked up from reference TRBV18 and TRBJ1-2, is NAGVMQNPRHLVRRRGQEARLRCSPMKGHSHVYWYRQLPEEGLKFMVYLQKENIIDESGMPKERFSAEFPKEGPSILRIQQVVRGDSAAYFCASSHEGRDYGYTFGSGTRLTVV.

This chain uses TRBV5-6 with TRBJ1-1; the D gene is possibly TRBD1 (6 bases). V lost 8 bases to trimming and J lost 3 bases, with 17 bases between them. The germline V gene encodes CDR1 SGHDT and CDR2 YYEEEE. This CDR3 spans 14 amino acids. Here the CDR3 DNA reads TGTGCCAGTACGTGGAGGGGGGCGGACACTGAAGCTTTCTTT. The encoded protein is CASTWRGADTEAFF.

This clonotype was picked up a small number of times. The genes are TRBV7-9 and TRBJ2-7; D not resolved. Germline lookup yields CDR1 SEHNR and CDR2 FQNEAQ (reference sequence). The CDR3 has 12 residues. Deletions cut 1 base from V and 7 bases from J, with 8 bases between. Here the CDR3 reads CASSLGPGEQYV. The DNA for the CDR3 is TGTGCCAGCAGCTTAGGCCCGGGTGAGCAGTACGTC.

The V call is TRBV4-2, the J call TRBJ2-3, with D unclear. This CDR3 comprises 15 residues. Germline V gives CDR1 LGHNA, CDR2 YNFKEQ. The V and J ends lost 1 base and 4 bases respectively, with 12 bases between them. This chain's CDR3 is CASSQVGSSADTQYF. The CDR3, as DNA: TGTGCCAGCAGCCAAGTGGGTAGCTCTGCAGATACGCAGTATTTT.

The gene calls are TRBV6-2 or TRBV6-3 and TRBJ2-1, with 12 bases aligning to TRBD2. This CDR3 is built from 15 residues. V was pared by 6 bases and J by 3 bases, with 3 bases of the junction left unmatched. The germline gives CDR1 MNHEY, CDR2 SVGEGT. For the CDR3, the DNA is TGTGCCAGCAGACCACTAGCGGGGGGCTACAATGAGCAGTTCTTC. It encodes CASRPLAGGYNEQFF.

This clonotype has a handful of counts. The chain has TRBV6-5 and TRBJ2-1; D call uncertain. Trimming stripped 2 bases from V and 2 bases from J, with 10 bases between. CDR3 length equals 15 residues. From germline, CDR1 is MNHEY and CDR2 SVGAGI. CDR3 DNA sequence: TGTGCCAGCAGTTACCGGCCCGGTCCCTACAATGAGCAGTTCTTC. Translated: CASSYRPGPYNEQFF.

V and J are TRBV11-2 and TRBJ1-4, with D unresolved. Germline lookup yields CDR1 SGHAT and CDR2 FQNNGV. The CDR3 runs 14 residues. With 0 bases removed from V and 7 bases from J, the gap between germline ends came to 9 bases. The CDR3 loop reads CASSLDSGTEKLFF. CDR3 DNA sequence: TGTGCCAGCAGCTTAGACAGCGGTACTGAAAAACTGTTTTTT.

The gene calls are TRBV20-1 and TRBJ2-1; 12 positions agree with TRBD2. The junction had 13 bases not matched to a gene; V was cut back by 2 bases and J by 8 bases. Looked up from germline, CDR1 is DFQATT and CDR2 is SNEGSKA (reference sequence). The CDR3 is 17 amino acids. This CDR3 reads CSARSPGLAGGPDEQFF. As DNA, the CDR3 is TGCAGTGCTAGATCACCGGGGCTAGCGGGGGGGCCCGATGAGCAGTTCTTC.

The chain is built from TRBV5-4 and TRBJ2-4; D is perhaps TRBD1 (5 bases). Germline V gene lookup returns CDR1 SGHNT and CDR2 YYREEE (reference sequence). The CDR3 has 14 residues. Trimming stripped 0 bases from V and 6 bases from J, with 10 bases between. Written as DNA, the CDR3 is TGTGCCAGCAGCTTGGTAGGGGTCGGAAACATTCAGTACTTC. Translating it yields CASSLVGVGNIQYF.

This clonotype was seen a few times. The chain carries TRBV6-5 and TRBJ1-2; D is uncertain. Germline assignment: CDR1 MNHEY and CDR2 SVGAGI. This CDR3 is built from 15 residues. V was trimmed by 5 bases and J by 9 bases, leaving 22 bases between them. The CDR3 reads CASSPVSGTASSYTF. The DNA for the CDR3 is TGTGCCAGCAGTCCCGTTTCCGGTACGGCGTCGAGCTACACCTTC.